Listed below are T cell receptor beta chains from one sample, sequenced in a study of monozygotic twins with inflammatory bowel disease. TCRdb reanalyzed the 5' RACE reads and collapses them to one entry per CDR3 protein, without DNA. The sample table sets out roughly 150,000 distinct CDR3 sequences. Source material: blood. These receptors all come from a human donor with ulcerative colitis or Crohn's disease, or a healthy co-twin of an affected twin (not recorded which). CDR3s include the opening cysteine and the closing phenylalanine or tryptophan.

j_call v_call cdr3_aa
TRBJ2-1 TRBV7-6 CASSRVVSAWNEQFF
TRBJ1-2 TRBV27 CASSLSPGQGALGYTF
TRBJ2-3 TRBV5-1 CASSLGLTDTQYF
TRBJ1-1 TRBV5-1 CASSFGTALDTEAFF
TRBJ1-5 TRBV27 CASSPLRWGIGINQPQHF
TRBJ1-2 TRBV6-5 CASSYGQGLYGYTF
TRBJ2-7 TRBV30 CAWSVLTGGTTYEQYF
TRBJ2-3 TRBV7-3 CASSTRLAGNTDTQYF
TRBJ2-7 TRBV5-1 CASSWTSGGSYEQYF
TRBJ2-7 TRBV7-9 CASSSGTRSYEQYF
TRBJ2-7 TRBV20-1 CSARDPGKGSYDQYF
TRBJ1-2 TRBV6-5 CASSLDITGQYGYTF
TRBJ1-2 TRBV6-1 CASSSNRGQNYGYTF
TRBJ1-4 TRBV24-1 CATTPSISGNATNEKLFF
TRBJ1-2 TRBV30 CAWTTGNYGYTF
TRBJ1-5 TRBV19 CASTVGQGTQPQHF